The following is a TCR beta chain sequence with its context. Its matching antigen is unknown. The data are from a study of PD-L1 blockade in urothelial cancer. Overall study context: Median T cell yield per blood sample was 120,000 to 150,000 cells.

Synthetic TCR analog templates were added to each PCR reaction. Libraries were prepared by immunoSEQ multiplex PCR; TCRdb keeps only in-frame clonotypes and omits some of them. The data show approximately 58,000 clones, over 70% seen once. V lost 0 bases and J lost 8; bases outside the gene matches: 4. Germline V gives CDR1 SGHRS, CDR2 YFSETQ. This CDR3 has 15 residues. Study findings and constraints: Prediction of better survival came from below-median pretreatment blood TCR clonality.

All patients carried locally advanced or metastatic urothelial carcinoma. J is TRBJ2-1 and V is TRBV5-1; 11 nucleotides match TRBD2. Sample: PBMCs, taken around atezolizumab (anti-PD-L1) treatment. The receptor comes from a man aged 65 to 85 with urothelial cancer. Here the CDR3 reads CASSLVLAGGDEQFF. The CDR3 DNA reads TGCGCCAGCAGCTTGGTGTTAGCGGGAGGGGATGAGCAGTTCTTC.